Listed here are 17 T cell receptor beta chains from one sample, sequenced in a study of shared clonotypes between healthy human individuals. The protocol was immunoSEQ multiplex PCR, while the TCRdb copy is restricted to in-frame clones and leaves out a portion. The top ten clones hold 9.5% to 15% of a sample with under 600,000 clones, around 80% of them seen once. The sequenced sample consisted of PBMCs. Source of these receptors: a woman in her 40s in good health. Some clones in this sample may be carry-over from other donors' samples.

DNA for the CDR3: TGTGCCAGCAGCTCCATCGACAGGGGCAACACAGATACGCAGTATTTT. This encodes CASSSIDRGNTDTQYF. This chain uses TRBV11-2 with TRBJ2-3; 8 bases are shared with TRBD1. The germline gives CDR1 SGHAT, CDR2 FQNNGV. CDR3 length: 16 amino acids. With V trimmed by 4 bases and J by 2 bases, 8 bases remained unmatched.

V gene TRBV11-2 combines with J gene TRBJ2-7, with D perhaps assigned TRBD1 or TRBD2 (6 bases each). CDR1 SGHAT and CDR2 FQNNGV come from the germline V gene. The CDR3 totals 12 residues. The V end was cut by 4 bases, the J end by 9 bases, with 13 bases between. CDR3 DNA sequence: TGTGCCAGCAGCTGGGGGGCGAGCGGGCAGTACTTC. This translates into CASSWGASGQYF.

The chain uses TRBV20-1 and TRBJ1-2; D is unclear. This CDR3 is built from 11 residues. Germline V gives CDR1 DFQATT, CDR2 SNEGSKA (reference sequence). Trimming left V 3 bases short and J 8 bases short, with 10 bases between. Written as DNA, the CDR3 is TGCAGTGCTAGGGGTCCTCGAGGCTACACCTTC. It codes for CSARGPRGYTF.

The chain employs TRBV29-1 and TRBJ2-1, with D maybe TRBD2 (6 bases). In germline, CDR1 is SQVTM, CDR2 ANQGSEA. V was trimmed by 7 bases and J by 9 bases, leaving 19 bases between them. The CDR3 sequence is 13 residues long. The DNA for the CDR3 is TGCAGCGCCCGGAGCATCCCTAGCGTTGAGCAGTTCTTC. Its translation is CSARSIPSVEQFF.

In the case of this clone: A far larger clone is only one base removed, so a read error is likely. The chain links TRBV6-5 to TRBJ2-6; D tentatively fits TRBD1 or TRBD2 (5 bases each). The CDR3 totals 14 residues. Germline V gene sequence: CDR1 MNHEY, CDR2 SVGAGI. The CDR3 is CASSSFIGANVLAF. In nucleotides, the CDR3 is TGTGCCAGCAGTTCGTTTATCGGGGCCAACGTCCTGGCTTTC.

J is TRBJ2-1 and V is TRBV11-3; TRBD2 matches 9 bases. The CDR3 spans 16 residues. Germline loops: CDR1 SGHNT, CDR2 YENEEA. Losses at the gene ends were 0 bases for V and 6 bases for J; bases not matched to a gene: 6. The chain's CDR3 is CASSLEWREGLNEQFF. The CDR3 coding sequence is TGTGCCAGCAGCTTAGAATGGCGGGAGGGCCTCAATGAGCAGTTCTTC.

V and J are TRBV7-2 and TRBJ2-7, with TRBD2 matching over 9 bases. Germline V lookup: CDR1 SGHTA, CDR2 FQGNSA. V lost 7 bases and J lost 2; bases outside the gene matches: 18. The CDR3 is made up of 18 amino acids. CDR3 amino acids: CASTHRGGWREGTYEQYF. The CDR3 region has the DNA TGTGCCAGCACCCATAGGGGGGGGTGGCGGGAGGGAACCTACGAGCAGTACTTC.

The rearrangement links TRBV15 to TRBJ2-5, with a weak D call TRBD1 (7 bases). The DNA end favors TRBJ2-7, so the J call may be wrong. This CDR3 is 15 amino acids long. Germline CDR1 reads LNHNV; CDR2 reads YYDKDF (reference sequence). CDR3 sequence reads: CATSRDLEGAYEQYF. The CDR3 DNA follows: TGTGCCACCAGCAGAGATCTGGAGGGGGCATACGAGCAGTACTTC.

This chain joins TRBV7-2 and TRBJ2-1, with TRBD2 matching 8 bases. The CDR3 covers 15 residues. V shed 6 bases and J 1 base; nucleotides not matched to a gene: 5. CDR1 and CDR2 from the germline V gene are SGHTA and FQGNSA. CDR3 in DNA: TGTGCCAGCAGTTTTAGCGGGAATTCCTACAATGAGCAGTTCTTC. This encodes CASSFSGNSYNEQFF.

The chain uses TRBV29-1 and TRBJ1-1, with D unclear. Germline V gene data show CDR1 as SQVTM and CDR2 as ANQGSEA. V was pared by 3 bases and J by 4 bases, with 12 bases between. The CDR3 is made up of 13 amino acids. The CDR3 DNA sequence: TGCAGCGTTGAGCAGGTCGAGGGCACTGAAGCTTTCTTT. It translates to CSVEQVEGTEAFF.

The gene calls are TRBV27 and TRBJ2-7, with D perhaps matching TRBD2 (7 bases). Germline values: CDR1 MNHEY, CDR2 SMNVEV (reference sequence). CDR3 length: 19 residues. The V end lost 8 bases, the J end lost 4 bases, and 33 bases lay between the germline ends. Here the CDR3 reads CASPEGGRRTSKDVYEQYF. The CDR3 DNA follows: TGTGCCAGCCCCGAAGGGGGGCGCAGGACTAGTAAGGACGTTTACGAGCAGTACTTC.

This clone showed up just once. The rearrangement uses TRBV28 and TRBJ2-2; a possible D gene is TRBD2 (7 bases). The CDR3 covers 16 residues. Trimming removed 7 bases from V and 0 bases from J, with 15 bases in between. Germline lookup yields CDR1 MDHEN and CDR2 SYDVKM. The CDR3 loop is CASTERGGSNTGELFF. The CDR3 DNA follows: TGTGCCAGCACCGAAAGGGGGGGCTCGAACACCGGGGAGCTGTTTTTT.

CDR3 in amino acids: CASSLLGWRPTTYEQYF. DNA for the CDR3: TGTGCCAGCAGTTTATTGGGGTGGCGACCGACAACCTACGAGCAGTACTTC. This sequence joins TRBV28 and TRBJ2-7; D gene uncertain. The CDR3 length is 17 residues. The germline CDR1 and CDR2 sequences are MDHEN and SYDVKM. The V end was cut by 1 base, the J end by 2 bases, with 18 bases between.

The chain uses TRBV11-2 and TRBJ2-7; TRBD1 is a possible D gene (6 bases). The germline gives CDR1 SGHAT, CDR2 FQNNGV. V was shortened by 1 base and J by 8 bases, with 12 bases between the two germline ends. The CDR3 runs 13 residues. DNA of the CDR3: TGTGCCAGCAGCTTAGGTGCGGACAGCCAGCAGTACTTC. As protein: CASSLGADSQQYF.

This sequence joins TRBV6-1 and TRBJ2-3; 10 bases fit TRBD2. V was pared by 5 bases and J by 3 bases, with 5 bases of the junction left unmatched. Per the germline V gene, CDR1 is MNHNS and CDR2 is SASEGT. There are 15 residues in the CDR3. The CDR3 DNA sequence: TGTGCCAGCAGTCGGGTGACTAGCGGGACAGATACGCAGTATTTT. Its translation is CASSRVTSGTDTQYF.

The chain couples TRBV19 to TRBJ2-1; 7 bases fit TRBD2. Per the germline V gene, CDR1 is LNHDA and CDR2 is SQIVND (reference sequence). The CDR3 sequence is 12 residues long. The ends lost 5 bases at V and 11 bases at J; junction bases unmatched: 6. In DNA form, the CDR3 reads TGTGCCAGTAGTGCTCAGGGACTAAAGCAGTTCTTC. This translates into CASSAQGLKQFF.

This clone occurred a few times. Here the CDR3 DNA reads TGTGCCAGCAGTTTATTGGGGACAGGGTTTGAGAACACTGAAGCTTTCTTT. Its protein product is CASSLLGTGFENTEAFF. This chain uses TRBV28 with TRBJ1-1; 9 bases are a match to TRBD1. Germline V CDR1 and CDR2: MDHEN, SYDVKM. The CDR3 sequence is 17 residues long. Trimming removed 1 base from V and 1 base from J; junction bases left unmatched: 7.